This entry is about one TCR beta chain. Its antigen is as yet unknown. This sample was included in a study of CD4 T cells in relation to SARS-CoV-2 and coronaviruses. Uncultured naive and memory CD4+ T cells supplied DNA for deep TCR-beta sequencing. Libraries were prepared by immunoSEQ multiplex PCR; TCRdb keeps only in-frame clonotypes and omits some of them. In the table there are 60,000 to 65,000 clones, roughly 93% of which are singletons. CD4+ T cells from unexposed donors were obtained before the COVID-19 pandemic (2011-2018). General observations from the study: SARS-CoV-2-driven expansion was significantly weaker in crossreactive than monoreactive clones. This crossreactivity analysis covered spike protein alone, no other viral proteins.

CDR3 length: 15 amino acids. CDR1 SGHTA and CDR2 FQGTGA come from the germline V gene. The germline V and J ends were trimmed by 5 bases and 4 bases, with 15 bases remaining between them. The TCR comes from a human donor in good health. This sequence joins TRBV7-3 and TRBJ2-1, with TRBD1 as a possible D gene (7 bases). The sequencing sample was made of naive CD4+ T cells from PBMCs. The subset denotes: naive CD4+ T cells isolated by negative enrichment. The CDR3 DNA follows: TGTGCCAGCAGCCCCCAGGGGGGCTGGTACAATGAGCAGTTCTTC. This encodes CASSPQGGWYNEQFF.